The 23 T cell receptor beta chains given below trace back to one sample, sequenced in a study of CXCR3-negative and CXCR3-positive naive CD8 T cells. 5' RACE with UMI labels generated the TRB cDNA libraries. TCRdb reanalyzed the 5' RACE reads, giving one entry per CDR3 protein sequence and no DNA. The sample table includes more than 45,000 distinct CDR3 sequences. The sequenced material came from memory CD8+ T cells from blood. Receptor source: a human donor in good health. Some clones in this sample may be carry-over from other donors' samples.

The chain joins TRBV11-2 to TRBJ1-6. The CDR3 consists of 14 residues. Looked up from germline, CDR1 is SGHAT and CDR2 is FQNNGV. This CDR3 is CASSLQDYNSPLHF.

The CDR3 reads CSATMGERDVYEQYF. This chain connects TRBV20-1 to TRBJ2-7; TCRdb names TRBD1, which stays unverified in the absence of DNA. CDR1 is DFQATT, CDR2 SNEGSKA, per germline (reference sequence). The CDR3 is 15 amino acids.

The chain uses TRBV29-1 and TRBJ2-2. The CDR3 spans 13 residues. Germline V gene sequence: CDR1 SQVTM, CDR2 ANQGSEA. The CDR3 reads CSVVRSNTGELFF.

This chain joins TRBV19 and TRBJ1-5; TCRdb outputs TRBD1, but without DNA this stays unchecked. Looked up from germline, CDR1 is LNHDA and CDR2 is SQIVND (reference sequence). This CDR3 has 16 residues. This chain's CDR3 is CASSIGAVGSNQPQHF.

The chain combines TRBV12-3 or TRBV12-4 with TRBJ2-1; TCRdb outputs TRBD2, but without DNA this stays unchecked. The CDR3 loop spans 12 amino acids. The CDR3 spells CATTAGGEEQFF.

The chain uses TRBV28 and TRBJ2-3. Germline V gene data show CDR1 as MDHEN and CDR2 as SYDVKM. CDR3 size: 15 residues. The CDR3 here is CASSPLEDSTDTQYF.

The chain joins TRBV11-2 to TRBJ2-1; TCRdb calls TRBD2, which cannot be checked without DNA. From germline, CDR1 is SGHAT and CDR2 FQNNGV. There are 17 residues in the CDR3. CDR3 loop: CASSEGGRGREYNEQFF.

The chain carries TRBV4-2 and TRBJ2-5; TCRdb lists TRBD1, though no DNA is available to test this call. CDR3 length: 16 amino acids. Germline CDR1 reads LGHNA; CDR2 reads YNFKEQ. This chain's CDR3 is CASSQTLPGPQETQYF.

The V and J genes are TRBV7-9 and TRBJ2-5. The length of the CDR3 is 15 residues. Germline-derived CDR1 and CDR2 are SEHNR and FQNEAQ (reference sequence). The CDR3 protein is CASSSPTVFGETQYF. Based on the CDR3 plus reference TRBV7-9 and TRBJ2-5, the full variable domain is DTGVSQNPRHKITKRGQNVTFRCDPISEHNRLYWYRQTLGQGPEFLTYFQNEAQLEKSRLLSDRFSAERPKGSFSTLEIQRTEQGDSAMYLCASSSPTVFGETQYFGPGTRLLVL.

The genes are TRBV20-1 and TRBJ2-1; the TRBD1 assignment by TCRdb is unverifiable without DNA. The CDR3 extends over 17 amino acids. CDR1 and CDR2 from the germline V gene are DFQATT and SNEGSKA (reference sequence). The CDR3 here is CSARDRTWGEPYNEQFF.

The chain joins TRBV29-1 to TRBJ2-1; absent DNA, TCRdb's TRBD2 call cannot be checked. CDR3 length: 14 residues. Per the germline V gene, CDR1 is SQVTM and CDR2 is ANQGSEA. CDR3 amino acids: CSVEEAGGNNEQFF.

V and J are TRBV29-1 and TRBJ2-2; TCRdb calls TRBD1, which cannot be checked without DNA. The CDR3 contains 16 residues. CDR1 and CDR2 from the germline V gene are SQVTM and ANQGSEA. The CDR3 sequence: CSVEDLRGQNTGELFF.

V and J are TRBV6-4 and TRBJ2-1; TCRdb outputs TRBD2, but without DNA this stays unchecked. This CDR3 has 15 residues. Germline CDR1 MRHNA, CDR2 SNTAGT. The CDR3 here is CASSVLASSWNEQFF.

This chain's CDR3 is CSAKDRDSYEQYF. The V and J genes are TRBV20-1 and TRBJ2-7; the TCRdb D gene call, TRBD1, has no DNA to confirm it. This CDR3 contains 13 residues. CDR1 and CDR2 from the germline V gene are DFQATT and SNEGSKA (reference sequence).

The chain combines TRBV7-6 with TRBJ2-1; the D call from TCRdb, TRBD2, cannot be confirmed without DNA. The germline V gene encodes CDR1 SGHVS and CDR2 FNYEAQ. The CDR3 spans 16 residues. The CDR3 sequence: CASSPGGLAGANEQFF.

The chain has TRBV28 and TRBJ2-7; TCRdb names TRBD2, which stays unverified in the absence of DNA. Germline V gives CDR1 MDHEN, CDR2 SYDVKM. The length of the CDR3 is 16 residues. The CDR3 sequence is CASSTRGGLFNYEQYF.

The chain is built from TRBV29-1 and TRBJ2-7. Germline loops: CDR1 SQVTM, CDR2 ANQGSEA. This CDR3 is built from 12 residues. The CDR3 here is CSGTDSSYEQYF.

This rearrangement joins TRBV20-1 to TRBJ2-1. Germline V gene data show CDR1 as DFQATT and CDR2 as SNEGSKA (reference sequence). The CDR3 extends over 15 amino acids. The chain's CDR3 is CSATQTDSSYNEQFF.

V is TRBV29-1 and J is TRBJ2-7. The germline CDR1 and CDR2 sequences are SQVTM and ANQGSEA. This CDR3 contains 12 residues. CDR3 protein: CSVVLPFYEQYF.

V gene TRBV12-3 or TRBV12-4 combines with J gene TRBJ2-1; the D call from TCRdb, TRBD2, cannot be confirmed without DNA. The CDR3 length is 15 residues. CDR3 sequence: CASSLTQGWEGEQFF.

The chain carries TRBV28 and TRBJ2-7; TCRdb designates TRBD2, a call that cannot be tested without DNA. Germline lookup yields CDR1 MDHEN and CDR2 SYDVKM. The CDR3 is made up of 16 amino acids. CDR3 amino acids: CASSGGGLAAIYEQYF.

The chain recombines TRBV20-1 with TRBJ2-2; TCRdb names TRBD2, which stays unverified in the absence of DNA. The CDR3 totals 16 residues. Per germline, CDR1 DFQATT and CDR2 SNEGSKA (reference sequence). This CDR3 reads CSARDETSGHTGELFF.

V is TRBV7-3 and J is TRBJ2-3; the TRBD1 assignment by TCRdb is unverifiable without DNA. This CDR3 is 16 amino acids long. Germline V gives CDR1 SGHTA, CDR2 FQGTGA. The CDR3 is CASSLGQGIPTDTQYF.